The present entry profiles one T cell receptor beta chain with its context. Its antigen is not known. This sample was taken from a study of cytomegalovirus exposure and HLA in healthy donors. At collection, donors were nominally healthy, but unrecorded immune exposures were probable. In the PCR, 60 Vbeta and 13 Jbeta primers were used. Sequenced by immunoSEQ multiplex PCR; TCRdb stores in-frame clones only, minus some. The table shows 120,000 or so clones, with approximately 80% occurring only once. Whole-study findings and limits: DRB1 had the most TCR associations and HLA-C the fewest, a later analysis found, with rates varying by HLA locus. TCR beta chain V- and J-gene trimming was linked, in a later analysis, to a missense variant in DCLRE1C.

The TCR comes from a man younger than 45 in good health and CMV-seropositive. The specimen was PBMCs.

The DNA for the CDR3 is TGTGCCAGCAGCCCTCGACAGGGCCGACAGGATGAGCAGTTCTTC. Residues: CASSPRQGRQDEQFF. The chain combines TRBV7-3 with TRBJ2-1, with 7 positions matching TRBD1. Unmatched junction bases numbered 12, after V lost 5 bases and J lost 8 bases. This CDR3 is built from 15 residues. Germline CDR1 and CDR2: SGHTA and FQGTGA.